Reported below is one TCR beta chain. The CDR3 is 15 residues long. Per the germline V gene, CDR1 is SGDLS and CDR2 is YYNGEE. Trimming at V came to 0 bases and at J to 3 bases, leaving 3 bases not matched to a gene. Sequencing was performed with immunoSEQ multiplex PCR; in TCRdb, only in-frame clones are kept and a portion is missing. This table holds tens of thousands of clones, around 86% found once. The data belong to a study of blood T cell repertoires in COVID-19. This sequence joins TRBV9 and TRBJ2-1, with 7 bases fitting TRBD2. Sequencing input: peripheral blood. This receptor was taken from a woman of 80 years or more with active or convalescent COVID-19. The CDR3 spells CASSVGAGDYNEQFF. Written as DNA, the CDR3 is TGTGCCAGCAGCGTAGGTGCGGGAGACTACAATGAGCAGTTCTTC. Based on the CDR3 plus reference TRBV9 and TRBJ2-1, the full variable domain is DSGVTQTPKHLITATGQRVTLRCSPRSGDLSVYWYQQSLDQGLQFLIQYYNGEERAKGNILERFSAQQFPDLHSELNLSSLELGDSALYFCASSVGAGDYNEQFFGPGTRLTVL.